This T cell receptor beta chain stems from a study of T cells in Graves' hyperthyroidism and ophthalmopathy. CDR3 size: 20 residues. CDR1 and CDR2 from the germline V gene are SGHDN and FVKESK. Trimming stripped 2 bases from V and 3 bases from J, with 27 bases between. Whole-study findings and limits: Stable hyperthyroidism was separated from ophthalmopathy by a model based on 13 V-J features.

This clonotype was seen a handful of times. Its antigen remains unidentified. RNA transcripts gave rise to amplified TCR beta CDR3 regions. Carried out on the TCR CDR3, a first-round RT-PCR used the HTBI primer set. MiXCR, run by TCRdb on the multiplex PCR reads, gives a single entry per CDR3 protein. Here the sample spans roughly 700,000 distinct CDR3 sequences, 17% being singletons. The receptor comes from a man in his fifties with Graves' hyperthyroidism. This rearrangement joins TRBV14 to TRBJ2-3; a weak D match, TRBD2 (5 bases). Input material: blood. As DNA, the CDR3 is TGTGCCAGCAGCCAACTCACCTTCACTCTGTGGGGAGATATTACAGATACGCAGTATTTT. It specifies CASSQLTFTLWGDITDTQYF.